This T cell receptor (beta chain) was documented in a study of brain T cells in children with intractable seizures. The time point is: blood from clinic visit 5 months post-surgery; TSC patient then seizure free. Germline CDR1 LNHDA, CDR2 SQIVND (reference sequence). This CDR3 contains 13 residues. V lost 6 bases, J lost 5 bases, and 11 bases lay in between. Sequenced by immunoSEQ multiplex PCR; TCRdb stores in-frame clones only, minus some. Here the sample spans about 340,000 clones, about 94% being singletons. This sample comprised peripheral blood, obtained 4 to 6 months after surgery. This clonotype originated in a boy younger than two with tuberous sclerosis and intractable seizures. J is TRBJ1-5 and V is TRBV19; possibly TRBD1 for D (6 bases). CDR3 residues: CASSSDRHQPQHF. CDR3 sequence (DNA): TGTGCCAGTAGCTCCGACAGGCATCAGCCCCAGCATTTT.